The following is a T cell receptor (beta chain) sequence with its context. No cognate antigen has been identified for it. No qualities accompany the bases; no much larger clone lies one base away. Taken from cysteine to phenylalanine, the CDR3 has 14 residues. Kept here is only the CDR3 DNA, which spans 42 bases and is read in frame from base 1. The germline V gene (reference sequence) specifies SGHNT as CDR1 and YYREEE as CDR2. The junction shows trimming of 4 bases on V and 2 bases on J, plus 13 bases between the germline ends. The library was prepared using the immunoSEQ multiplex PCR assay. For the multiplex PCR, a mixture combining 60 forward primers for TCR Vbeta segments and 13 reverse primers for TCR Jbeta segments was used. A multiplex PCR assay on genomic DNA amplified the CDR3 region of rearranged TCR beta genes. The amplified TCR beta libraries were sequenced on the Illumina HiSeq System as 87-base-pair reads. As for the original processing: In a later analysis, 80 million or so unique TCR beta chains were counted across the roughly 610 repertoires, and around 11 million of these chains were shared by at least two donors. A nearest-neighbor algorithm error-corrected the raw reads and collapsed the reads into unique sequences, merging closely related sequences to remove PCR and sequencing errors. V, D and J gene segments were assigned by aligning CDR3 sequences to IMGT reference sequences. Each retained sequence needed at least a six-nucleotide match to both a V gene segment and a J gene segment. A rearrangement was called productive if the CDR3 had no stop codons and remained in frame with V and J, and every other rearrangement was called non-productive. CDR3 was defined by IMGT convention, running from the second conserved V-encoded cysteine to the conserved J-encoded phenylalanine. The earlier analysis of some 600 of the donors excluded sequences that lacked an unambiguous match to a single V gene segment. In an earlier analysis of roughly 500 of the donors, V segments were called functional above 56.7% productive rearrangements and were called segregating when the between-donor standard deviation exceeded 5%. A statistical classification framework was built to diagnose cytomegalovirus status from the catalog of TCR beta chain sequences. In a later analysis, TCR nucleotide sequences were compared against IMGT/GENE-DB human TR gene sequences so that V and J genes could be assigned. The TCRdist pipeline was used in a later analysis to assign CDR3 sequences and most-parsimonious VDJ recombination scenarios. A later analysis defined each TCR beta chain by its CDR3 amino acid sequence plus V-gene family, and excluded reads lacking a unique V-gene family. As a way to deal with suspected cross-contamination and a sequencing artifact, a later analysis dropped more than 500 nucleotide sequences that were highly shared and had low generation probability. In a later analysis, a clonal expansion index was calculated for each public chain from normalized within-repertoire ranks of inferred template counts. Generation probabilities in a later analysis came from a VDJ recombination model fitted to out-of-frame rearrangements, and those results were checked against IGoR. In a later analysis, TCR-TCR, TCR-HLA and TCR-CMV co-occurrence was scored with hypergeometric tests, and a repertoire-size bias correction was applied to TCR pairs. In a later analysis, false discovery rates were estimated by permuting HLA or CMV assignments 20 times. In a later analysis, co-occurring TCRs were grouped with DBSCAN, and TCRdist sequence similarity was added when clustering was performed within HLA-allele-positive subsets. Repertoires with fewer than 30,000 or more than 120,000 public chains were left out of co-occurrence clustering, as were five repertoires with anomalous nucleotide sharing. TCRdb holds this immuneACCESS table with in-frame rearrangements only. Some clones are missing; in checked studies, unresolved V genes explain under half, and the rest has no known cause. V and J calls and clone size follow that table, whereas D and trimming were derived from the DNA. Here the sample has about 91,000 clones; approximately 69% occur a single time. The ten largest clones add up to less than 1.5% of the sample.

The cohort was made up of approximately 670 healthy bone marrow donors. All cohort members were sampled while nominally healthy, although unrecorded immune exposures were likely present. The donor tested CMV seronegative, placing the donor among the roughly 400 seronegative members of the cohort. A peripheral blood sample was provided by each donor, and peripheral blood mononuclear cells were used for TCR beta sequencing. Genomic DNA extraction from the blood cell samples was performed with the Qiagen DNeasy Blood Extraction Kit. This sample was included in a study of cytomegalovirus exposure and HLA in healthy donors (dated by TCRdb to 2016 to 2017). The study in broad terms: An earlier analysis of several hundred of the donors reported about 260 Gb of sequence data and 90 million to 120 million unique TCR beta sequences obtained from about 180 million T cells. Every repertoire in the discovery cohort had been generated on one and the same sequencing platform. Around 300 gigabases of sequencing data and approximately 93 million unique TCR sequences were included in an early release covering about 700 HLA-typed donors. Both class I and class II loci were covered by HLA typing, at four-digit resolution. To study patterns of TCR occurrence, a later analysis re-analyzed previously published TCR beta repertoires from just over 650 donors and added high-resolution HLA genotyping. Typing coverage varied by locus: roughly 620-640 donors for A, B, C, DRB1 and DQB1; more than 500 for DQA1; about 570 for DPA1; under 490 for DPB1. Of the roughly 410 genotyped donors, roughly 80% were placed in the genetic ancestry cluster associated with self-reported Caucasian donors. Along with the approximately 650-subject first cohort, a separate validation cohort of around 110 different subjects was used. A handful of DR-DQ haplotypes were treated as single units for association and clustering because of strong linkage in the cohort. In an earlier analysis of about 590 of the donors, high-throughput TCR beta sequencing was used to judge whether each TCR beta V gene segment behaved as functional or pseudogenic. A later genetic analysis took genome-wide SNP genotypes for about 60% of the roughly 670 donors and used that subset as a discovery cohort. The aim of the study was to test whether cataloging public T cell receptors could identify signatures of past pathogen exposure. Donor age, sex, ethnicity and CMV serostatus were compiled together with the repertoire data. To predict cytomegalovirus infection status, the study combined high-throughput TCR immunosequencing, statistical association of individual TCRs with disease status, and machine learning. Among about 360 genotyped donors of the cohort, an average of approximately 230,000 unique TCR beta nucleotide sequences were sequenced per donor, roughly 20% of them non-productive. Using immunosequencing, the study profiled T cell repertoires from approximately 700 subjects and related those repertoires to cytomegalovirus serostatus. The later analysis used no new phenotypic data to find candidate immune exposures, relying instead on TCR beta sequences and their occurrence across donors. What the authors observed across the whole study: Because HLA typing was missing for some donors at each locus, association tests included only the typed subset. In both the original and validation cohorts, the classifier was reported to diagnose cytomegalovirus status with high specificity and sensitivity. The earlier analysis of some 560 of the donors excluded 15 to 20 rarely observed V segments, including chromosome 9 orphons, because counts were too low. Compared with the 666-donor mean, donors in an Asian-associated ancestry cluster had fewer N-insertions in productive TCRs, according to a later genetic analysis. Only TCR beta chains were sequenced in this cohort, and the absence of alpha or paired-chain data limited detectable features. Sequencing depth was assumed to be roughly uniform across donors in the presence/absence analyses, though that assumption may not hold. The authors suggested that the approach could potentially be extended to other disease states and immunological phenotypes. A further reported finding was that TCR beta sequences accurately predicted the HLA-A and HLA-B alleles for most subjects in the first cohort. V-gene and J-gene trimming of TCR beta chains was associated with a missense DCLRE1C variant in a later genetic analysis, and the association was replicated in an independent cohort. In a later analysis, some 18,000 TCR beta sequences were associated with specific HLA alleles at a false discovery rate of 0.05. In an earlier analysis of fewer than 750 of the donors, most TCR beta V segments were observed in productive rearrangements about 87% or about 30% of the time, broadly matching IMGT annotations. When HLA alleles, especially DR and DQ, strongly co-occurred, attributing TCR associations to individual alleles was difficult. In a later analysis, several top co-occurrence clusters were reported to appear linked to parvovirus B19, influenza, CMV and Epstein-Barr virus. The sequencing pipeline was judged likely to have produced a cluster of highly shared sequence variants as a technical artifact. CMV serostatus was the only immune exposure information available for the cohort. Across donors, most TCR sequences were observed very rarely, whereas some public TCRs were present in many individuals. In a later analysis, HLA-associated TCR beta chains were found to be more clonally expanded and to have lower generation probabilities than equally common non-associated chains. Linkage disequilibrium might explain the correlated functional status among segregating V segments, but an unknown experimental factor could not be ruled out. A total of fewer than 200 TCR beta chains were listed by the study as associated with cytomegalovirus. Three of the identified cytomegalovirus-associated TCR beta chains were confirmed in vitro to be specific for cytomegalovirus antigens. Some IMGT-functional V segments, including TRBV6-2 and TRBV6-3, could not be told apart with the 87-base-pair reads, so those segments were excluded. According to a later analysis, most CMV-associated TCR beta chains appeared to be HLA-restricted, and the HLA associations seemed to be driven largely by CMV exposure. According to a later analysis, TCR association rates differed among HLA loci, with DRB1 alleles showing the most associated TCRs and HLA-C alleles showing the fewest.

The V and J segments used are TRBV5-4 and TRBJ2-7, with the D gene not confidently named. This TCR was recovered from a female donor in good health and CMV-seronegative. Source material: PBMCs. CDR3 reads: CASSPNRVTYEQYF. The DNA sequence is as follows: TGTGCCAGCAGCCCCAATCGCGTCACCTACGAGCAGTACTTC.